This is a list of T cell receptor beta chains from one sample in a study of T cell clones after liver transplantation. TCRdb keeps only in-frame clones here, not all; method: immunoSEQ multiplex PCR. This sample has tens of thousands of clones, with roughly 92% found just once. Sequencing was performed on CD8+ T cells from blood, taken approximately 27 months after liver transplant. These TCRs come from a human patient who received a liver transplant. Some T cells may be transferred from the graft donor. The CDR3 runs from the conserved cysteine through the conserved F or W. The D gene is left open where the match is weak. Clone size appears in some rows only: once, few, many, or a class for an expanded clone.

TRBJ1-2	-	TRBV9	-	TGTGCCAGCAGCGTAGACAGCTCCTATGGCTACACCTTC	CASSVDSSYGYTF
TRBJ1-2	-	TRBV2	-	TGTGCGCACGCCTCTAACTATGGCTACACCTTC	CAHASNYGYTF
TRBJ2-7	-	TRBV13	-	TGTGCCAGCAGCTTTCAGGGGGGGTACGAGCAGTACTTC	CASSFQGGYEQYF
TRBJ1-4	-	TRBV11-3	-	TGTGCCAGCAGCAACCGGGACGGATCAGAAAAACTGTTTTTT	CASSNRDGSEKLFF
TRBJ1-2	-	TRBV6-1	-	TGTGCCAGCAGTGAATTTTGGGGCTACACCTTC	CASSEFWGYTF
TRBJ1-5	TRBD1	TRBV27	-	TGTGCCAGCAGCCCGGACAGGTCTCAGCCCCAGCATTTT	CASSPDRSQPQHF
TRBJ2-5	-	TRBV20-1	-	TGCAGTGCTAGAGATTTGGAGACCCAGTACTTC	CSARDLETQYF
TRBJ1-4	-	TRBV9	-	TGTGCCAGCAGCGCCTCCGGGACTGCGAATGAAAAACTGTTTTTT	CASSASGTANEKLFF
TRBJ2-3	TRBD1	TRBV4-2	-	TGTGCCAGCAGCCAGGCGGGACAGGGGGCCTGGGTCGCAGATACGCAGTATTTT	CASSQAGQGAWVADTQYF
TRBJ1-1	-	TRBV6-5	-	TGTGCCAGCAGTTACGGAGAAGGGAACACTGAAGCTTTCTTT	CASSYGEGNTEAFF
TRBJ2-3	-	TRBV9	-	TGTGCCAGCAGCCCTAGACCAGATACGCAGTATTTT	CASSPRPDTQYF
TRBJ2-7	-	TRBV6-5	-	TGTGCCAGCAATCCCAGCTGGGGTTACGAGCAGTACTTC	CASNPSWGYEQYF
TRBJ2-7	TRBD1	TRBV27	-	TGTGCCTCAGGCTATGGCGGGACAGGTGGCGAGCAGTACTTC	CASGYGGTGGEQYF
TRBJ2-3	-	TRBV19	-	TGTGCCAGTAGCCGAAAAGGGGTAGTAACAGATACGCAGTATTTT	CASSRKGVVTDTQYF
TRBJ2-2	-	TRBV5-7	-	TGTGCCAGCAGTGCACAGGGTAGAGCGGGAATGAACACCGGGGAGCTGTTTTTT	CASSAQGRAGMNTGELFF
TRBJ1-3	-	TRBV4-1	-	TGCGCCAGCAGCCAAGAACGAGCCAGCTCTGGAAACACCATATATTTT	CASSQERASSGNTIYF
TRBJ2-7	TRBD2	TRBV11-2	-	TGTGCCAGCAGCTTAGTAACTAGCGGGAGCTACGAGCAGTACTTC	CASSLVTSGSYEQYF
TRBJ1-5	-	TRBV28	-	TGTGCCAGCGGGGGCCGGCGGGGATATAGCAATCAGCCCCAGCATTTT	CASGGRRGYSNQPQHF
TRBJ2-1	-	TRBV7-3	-	TGTGCCAGCAGCCCTGACCCGGGTAGCCGGTACAATGAGCAGTTCTTC	CASSPDPGSRYNEQFF
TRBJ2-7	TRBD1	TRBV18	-	TGTGCCAGCTCACTCAGGGGGCGCGAGCAGTACTTC	CASSLRGREQYF
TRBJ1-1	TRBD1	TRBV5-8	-	TGTGCCAGCAGACCGGGGACAGGGAGCACTGAAGCTTTCTTT	CASRPGTGSTEAFF
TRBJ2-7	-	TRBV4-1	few	TGCGCCAGCAGCCAAGCCCCGGGACGGTCCTCCTACGAGCAGTACTTC	CASSQAPGRSSYEQYF
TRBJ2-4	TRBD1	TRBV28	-	TGTGCCAGCACAGGACAGGGGGGAGGCATTCAGTACTTC	CASTGQGGGIQYF
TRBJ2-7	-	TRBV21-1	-	TGTGCCAGCAGCGGAGGGGACAGGGGAGGTTTTGGGCCCTCCTACGAGCAGTACTTC	CASSGGDRGGFGPSYEQYF
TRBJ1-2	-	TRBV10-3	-	TGTGCCATCAGTGAAGGGAACTATGGCTACACCTTC	CAISEGNYGYTF
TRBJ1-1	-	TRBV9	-	TGTGCCAGCAGCGTAGGGGGGTTGCGCACTGAAGCTTTCTTT	CASSVGGLRTEAFF
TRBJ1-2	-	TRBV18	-	TGTGCCAGCTCACCACCGGCAGGAGCCTATGGCTACACCTTC	CASSPPAGAYGYTF
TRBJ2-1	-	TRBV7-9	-	TGTGCCAGCAGCTTTGGGGTGAGTGAGCAGTTCTTC	CASSFGVSEQFF
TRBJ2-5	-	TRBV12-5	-	TGTGCTAGTGGTTTGGGACCCCGCAGGGAAGAGACCCAGTACTTC	CASGLGPRREETQYF
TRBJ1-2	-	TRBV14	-	TGTGCCAGCAGCCCGGACAGTAACTATGGCTACACCTTC	CASSPDSNYGYTF
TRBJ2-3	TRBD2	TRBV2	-	TGTGCCAGCAGTCTCGGACTAGCAGCGATCACAGATACGCAGTATTTT	CASSLGLAAITDTQYF
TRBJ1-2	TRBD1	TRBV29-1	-	TGCAGCGTTGATCCTCCGACAGGGGACTATGGCTACACCTTC	CSVDPPTGDYGYTF
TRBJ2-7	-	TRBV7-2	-	TGTGCCAGCAGCCCCACAGGGACTCTCAACGAGCAGTACTTC	CASSPTGTLNEQYF
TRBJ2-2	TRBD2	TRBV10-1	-	TGCGCCAGCAGTATCGGGACTAGCGGGAGGGCATTGTGGGAGCTGTTTTTT	CASSIGTSGRALWELFF
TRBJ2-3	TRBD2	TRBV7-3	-	TGTGCCAGCAGCTTTGGCACTAGCGGGAGGGCTAGCACAGATACGCAGTATTTT	CASSFGTSGRASTDTQYF
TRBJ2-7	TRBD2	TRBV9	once	TGTGCCAGCAGCGCCAACCCGCTAGCGGGAGACTACGAGCAGTACTTC	CASSANPLAGDYEQYF
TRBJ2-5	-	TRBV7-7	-	TGTGCCGTCAAGGTAGCAGAGACCCAGTACTTC	CAVKVAETQYF
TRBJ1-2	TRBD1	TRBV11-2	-	TGTGCCAGCAGCTTGGGGACAGGGAGCGGCTACACCTTC	CASSLGTGSGYTF
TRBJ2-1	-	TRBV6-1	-	TGTGCCAGCAGTGAATATCCAGGACCCCGTGTTTTGTGGCAGTTCTTC	CASSEYPGPRVLWQFF
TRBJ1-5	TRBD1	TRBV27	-	TGTGCCAGCAGACCCACCCGGACAGGTAGCAATCAGCCCCAGCATTTT	CASRPTRTGSNQPQHF
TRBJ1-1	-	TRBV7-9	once	TGTGCCAGCAGCCAAGGGTCGAGGGAAGCTTTCTTT	CASSQGSREAFF
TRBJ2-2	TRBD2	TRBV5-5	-	TGTGCCAGCAGCCGTCTAAGGACAGATAGGACTAGCCCGAACACCGGGGAGCTGTTTTTT	CASSRLRTDRTSPNTGELFF
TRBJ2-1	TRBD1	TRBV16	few	TGTGCCAGCAGCCTCCCCGACAGGGGGGGCTCGGGGGAGCAGTTCTTC	CASSLPDRGGSGEQFF
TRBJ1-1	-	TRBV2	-	TGTGCCAGCCGACCTTACATCCCTGAAGCTTTCTTT	CASRPYIPEAFF
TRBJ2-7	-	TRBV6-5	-	TGTGCCAGCAGTTACCGGGACCTGAGCTCCTACGAGCAGTACTTC	CASSYRDLSSYEQYF
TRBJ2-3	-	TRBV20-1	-	TGCAGTGCTAGAGGGCCAGATACGCAGTATTTT	CSARGPDTQYF
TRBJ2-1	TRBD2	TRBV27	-	TGTGCCAGCAGTTTTCGACTAGCGGGAGTGGATAATGAGCAGTTCTTC	CASSFRLAGVDNEQFF
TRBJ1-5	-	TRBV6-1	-	TGTGCCAGCAGTAGGACATCTTATAGCAATCAGCCCCAGCATTTT	CASSRTSYSNQPQHF
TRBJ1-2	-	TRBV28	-	TGTGCCAGCAGTTTAAGGACAGTCTGGGGCTACACCTTC	CASSLRTVWGYTF
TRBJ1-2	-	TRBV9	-	TGTGCCAGCAGCGTAGGAGGAACAGGTGGGGTAGGCTACACCTTC	CASSVGGTGGVGYTF
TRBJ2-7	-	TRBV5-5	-	TGTGCCAGCAGCTTGGACCACTACGAGCAGTACTTC	CASSLDHYEQYF
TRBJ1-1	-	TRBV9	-	TGTGCCAGCAGCGTAGGGCCGAACACTGAAGCTTTCTTT	CASSVGPNTEAFF
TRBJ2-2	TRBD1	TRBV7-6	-	TGTGCCAGCAGCATTACCGCAGGGGGCACCGGGGAGCTGTTTTTT	CASSITAGGTGELFF
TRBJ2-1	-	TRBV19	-	TGTGCCAGTAGTATGGTGGCTAGCTTATACAATGAGCAGTTCTTC	CASSMVASLYNEQFF
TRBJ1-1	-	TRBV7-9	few	TGTGCCAGCAGCCCCGGCACTGGGGCTTTCTTT	CASSPGTGAFF